The 26 T cell receptor beta chains listed next were all sequenced from one sample in a study of T cell responses to AZD1222 COVID-19 vaccine. Method: immunoSEQ multiplex PCR; TCRdb's copy keeps in-frame clones and lacks some. The sample gives around 99,000 clones, roughly nine tenths of which show up once; 8% to 9.5% is in the top ten. Source: peripheral blood, taken 28 days after the second AZD1222 dose. Source of these receptors: an adult who received the AZD1222 COVID-19 vaccine.

The chain couples TRBV4-2 to TRBJ2-1; a possible D gene is TRBD2 (6 bases). The CDR3 has 16 amino acids. Deletions cut 3 bases from V and 3 bases from J, with 15 bases between. Germline V gene data show CDR1 as LGHNA and CDR2 as YNFKEQ. CDR3 sequence: CASSQVSGGSYNEQFF. In DNA form, the CDR3 reads TGTGCCAGCAGCCAGGTTAGCGGAGGGAGCTACAATGAGCAGTTCTTC.

J is TRBJ2-1 and V is TRBV19, with D possibly being TRBD1 or TRBD2 (6 bases each). The ends were cut back, 4 bases at V and 4 bases at J, with 17 bases in the middle. The CDR3 covers 16 residues. CDR1 LNHDA and CDR2 SQIVND come from the germline V gene (reference sequence). CDR3 amino acids: CASSKVRGARYNEQFF. DNA for the CDR3: TGTGCCAGTAGTAAGGTGAGGGGGGCGAGGTACAATGAGCAGTTCTTC.

The V gene is TRBV24-1, the J gene TRBJ1-5; 7 nucleotides match TRBD1. The V gene's germline CDR1 is KGHDR and CDR2 SFDVKD. J gave up 3 bases and V 4 bases, and 8 bases lay outside the gene matches. The CDR3 is 16 amino acids. In nucleotides, the CDR3 is TGTGCCACCAGTGACCCCAGAGGGGGCAACAATCAGCCCCAGCATTTT. Its protein is CATSDPRGGNNQPQHF.

V gene TRBV2 combines with J gene TRBJ1-1, with D tentatively TRBD1 (5 bases). CDR3 size: 13 residues. From germline, CDR1 is SNHLY and CDR2 FYNNEI. V lost 3 bases, J lost 10 bases, and 15 bases lay in between. DNA for the CDR3: TGTGCCAGCAGTGATCACAGGAGCCTTGGAGCTTTCTTT. This codes for CASSDHRSLGAFF.

This chain links TRBV7-6 with TRBJ2-2, with no clear D. The V gene lost 5 bases and the J gene lost 8 bases, with 9 bases spanning the gap. In germline, CDR1 is SGHVS, CDR2 FNYEAQ. There are 12 residues in the CDR3. CDR3: CASSLNGGELFF. The CDR3 bases are TGTGCCAGCAGCCTTAATGGGGGGGAGCTGTTTTTT. Supplemented by reference TRBV7-6 and TRBJ2-2, the full variable domain reads GAGVSQSPRYKVTKRGQDVALRCDPISGHVSLYWYRQALGQGPEFLTYFNYEAQQDKSGLPNDRFSAERPEGSISTLTIQRTEQRDSAMYRCASSLNGGELFFGEGSRLTVL.

The V gene is TRBV5-1, the J gene TRBJ1-4, with 7 positions matching TRBD1. V lost 0 bases to trimming and J lost 7 bases; unmatched junction nucleotides: 0. The CDR3 contains 13 residues. Germline assignment: CDR1 SGHRS and CDR2 YFSETQ. The CDR3 region has the DNA TGCGCCAGCAGCTTGGCAGGGGGTGAAAAACTGTTTTTT. It codes for CASSLAGGEKLFF. The full variable domain, with the rest looked up from reference TRBV5-1 and TRBJ1-4, is KAGVTQTPRYLIKTRGQQVTLSCSPISGHRSVSWYQQTPGQGLQFLFEYFSETQRNKGNFPGRFSGRQFSNSRSEMNVSTLELGDSALYLCASSLAGGEKLFFGSGTQLSVL.

The rearrangement uses TRBV10-3 and TRBJ2-2, with 9 positions matching TRBD1. This CDR3 spans 15 amino acids. Looked up from germline, CDR1 is ENHRY and CDR2 is SYGVKD. V was clipped by 6 bases and J by 5 bases; unmatched bases: 7. The CDR3 DNA follows: TGTGCCATCAGCGAGACAGGGGGTCGGACCGGGGAGCTGTTTTTT. It codes for CAISETGGRTGELFF.

The chain uses TRBV29-1 and TRBJ2-7; D may be TRBD2 (6 bases). The V end lost 0 bases, the J end lost 4 bases, and 13 bases lay between the germline ends. This CDR3 is built from 14 residues. The V gene's germline CDR1 is SQVTM and CDR2 ANQGSEA. CDR3 amino acids: CSVEEGWGVYEQYF. CDR3 coding DNA: TGCAGCGTTGAAGAGGGTTGGGGGGTGTACGAGCAGTACTTC.

The V gene is TRBV10-1, the J gene TRBJ1-1; the match to TRBD1 covers 9 bases. CDR3 size: 14 residues. V dropped 6 bases and J dropped 5; count of bases not matched to a gene: 7. Looked up from germline, CDR1 is WNHNN and CDR2 is SYGVQD (reference sequence). The CDR3 loop is CASSPTGTGTEAFF. The CDR3, as DNA: TGCGCCAGCAGCCCTACCGGGACAGGGACTGAAGCTTTCTTT.

The chain uses TRBV5-5 and TRBJ2-7; 9 bases fit TRBD2. The trim removed 2 bases at V and 2 bases at J, leaving 14 bases unmatched. CDR3 size: 18 residues. From germline, CDR1 is SGHKS and CDR2 YYEKEE (reference sequence). CDR3 loop: CASSFQGLANALPYEQYF. For the CDR3, the DNA is TGTGCCAGCAGCTTCCAGGGACTAGCAAACGCCCTACCCTACGAGCAGTACTTC. Complete variable domain (other parts from reference TRBV5-5 and TRBJ2-7): DAGVTQSPTHLIKTRGQQVTLRCSPISGHKSVSWYQQVLGQGPQFIFQYYEKEERGRGNFPDRFSARQFPNYSSELNVNALLLGDSALYLCASSFQGLANALPYEQYFGPGTRLTVT.

This sequence joins TRBV6-6 and TRBJ2-4; 11 bases are shared with TRBD1. The CDR3 extends over 16 amino acids. Looked up from germline, CDR1 is MNHNY and CDR2 is SVGAGI (reference sequence). Losses at the gene ends were 5 bases for V and 6 bases for J; bases not matched to a gene: 9. CDR3 sequence reads: CASSTQDRGPVNIQYF. The CDR3 bases are TGTGCCAGCAGTACCCAGGACAGGGGGCCGGTAAACATTCAGTACTTC.

This sequence joins TRBV6-5 and TRBJ2-3; TRBD2 matches 8 bases. CDR1 and CDR2 (germline): MNHEY, SVGAGI. The CDR3 spans 14 residues. Trimming took 7 bases from V and 5 from J; bases not matched to a gene: 8. CDR3 DNA: TGTGCCAGCACCCGCCTTAGCGGGATAGATACGCAGTATTTT. Its translation is CASTRLSGIDTQYF.

The rearrangement links TRBV2 to TRBJ2-2; D is unresolved. Germline V gives CDR1 SNHLY, CDR2 FYNNEI. The V end was cut by 7 bases, the J end by 0 bases, with 6 bases between. CDR3 size: 13 residues. CDR3 residues: CASIPANTGELFF. CDR3 coding DNA: TGTGCCAGCATCCCGGCGAACACCGGGGAGCTGTTTTTT. Filled out from reference TRBV2 and TRBJ2-2, the complete variable domain reads EPEVTQTPSHQVTQMGQEVILRCVPISNHLYFYWYRQILGQKVEFLVSFYNNEISEKSEIFDDQFSVERPDGSNFTLKIRSTKLEDSAMYFCASIPANTGELFFGEGSRLTVL.

V is TRBV27 and J is TRBJ2-7, with D perhaps matching TRBD2 (7 bases). The V end lost 1 base, the J end lost 0 bases, and 13 bases lay between the germline ends. Germline CDR1 is MNHEY and CDR2 is SMNVEV (reference sequence). This CDR3 region has 16 residues. The CDR3 loop is CASSLLGGVDSYEQYF. The CDR3 coding sequence is TGTGCCAGCAGTTTATTAGGGGGGGTGGACTCCTACGAGCAGTACTTC.

The V gene is TRBV2, the J gene TRBJ2-3; tentatively, D is TRBD1 (6 bases). The CDR3 totals 14 residues. V lost 5 bases and J 0 bases, leaving 9 bases between the germline ends. From germline, CDR1 is SNHLY and CDR2 FYNNEI. This CDR3 reads CASSLGQSTDTQYF. The CDR3 DNA sequence: TGTGCCAGCAGTTTAGGACAGAGCACAGATACGCAGTATTTT.

V usage is TRBV30 and J usage is TRBJ2-1, with 8 bases that match TRBD2. This CDR3 region has 13 residues. Germline V lookup: CDR1 GTSNPN, CDR2 SVGIG (reference sequence). V was pared by 2 bases and J by 7 bases, with 4 bases of the junction left unmatched. The CDR3 sequence is CAWSSGLGNEQFF. The CDR3 nucleotides are TGTGCCTGGAGTTCGGGACTAGGGAATGAGCAGTTCTTC.

The chain has TRBV28 and TRBJ2-1; TRBD1 aligns across 9 bases. V dropped 8 bases and J dropped 8; count of bases not matched to a gene: 13. The CDR3 loop spans 15 amino acids. Germline CDR1 reads MDHEN; CDR2 reads SYDVKM. CDR3 protein: CASFTSGTGWHEQFF. The CDR3 coding sequence is TGTGCCAGCTTCACCTCCGGGACAGGGTGGCATGAGCAGTTCTTC.

The CDR3 DNA is TGTGCCAGTAGAATAAGTAGCGGGAGTGGAGAGACCCAGTACTTC. Its protein is CASRISSGSGETQYF. The chain links TRBV19 to TRBJ2-5; the match to TRBD2 covers 9 bases. Germline CDR1 is LNHDA and CDR2 is SQIVND (reference sequence). Losses at the gene ends were 6 bases for V and 4 bases for J; bases not matched to a gene: 9. The CDR3 extends over 15 amino acids.

This clone was seen only a few times. The chain uses TRBV6-6 and TRBJ1-3; D remains unclear. Germline CDR1 MNHNY, CDR2 SVGAGI (reference sequence). The CDR3 runs 15 residues. V was clipped by 2 bases and J by 3 bases, with 11 bases between them. In nucleotides, the CDR3 is TGTGCCAGCAGTTACAGGCAGGAGATTGGAAACACCATATATTTT. This codes for CASSYRQEIGNTIYF.

V is TRBV5-1 and J is TRBJ2-7, with D maybe TRBD1 (5 bases). The CDR3 is 13 residues long. Germline V gives CDR1 SGHRS, CDR2 YFSETQ. Deletions cut 2 bases from V and 4 bases from J, with 10 bases between. The CDR3, as DNA: TGCGCCAGCAGCTTAGCAGGGCGATACGAGCAGTACTTC. It codes for CASSLAGRYEQYF.

This chain links TRBV20-1 with TRBJ2-1; D might be TRBD2 (5 bases). The CDR3 length is 15 residues. Germline CDR1 and CDR2: DFQATT and SNEGSKA (reference sequence). The V gene lost 3 bases and the J gene lost 2 bases, with 14 bases spanning the gap. As DNA, the CDR3 is TGCAGTGCTAGTAGGATAGCTAGCCCCTACAATGAGCAGTTCTTC. Translated, it gives CSASRIASPYNEQFF.

The rearrangement uses TRBV28 and TRBJ1-4; a possible D gene is TRBD1 (6 bases). Trimming removed 6 bases at V and 0 bases at J, with 14 bases between. Germline V gene data show CDR1 as MDHEN and CDR2 as SYDVKM. The length of the CDR3 is 16 residues. The DNA for the CDR3 is TGTGCCAGCAGAACCAGGGGAAAGACAACTAATGAAAAACTGTTTTTT. This encodes CASRTRGKTTNEKLFF.

This rearrangement joins TRBV2 to TRBJ1-4, with D tentatively TRBD1 (6 bases). Germline V gene sequence: CDR1 SNHLY, CDR2 FYNNEI. The CDR3 totals 15 residues. Trimming shortened V by 4 bases and J by 4 bases, and 13 bases separated the two germline ends. The chain's CDR3 is CASSVFQGINEKLFF. The CDR3 DNA is TGTGCCAGCAGTGTTTTCCAGGGGATTAATGAAAAACTGTTTTTT.

The chain links TRBV6-5 to TRBJ2-7, with D maybe TRBD1 (6 bases). V lost 6 bases, J lost 1 base, and 16 bases lay in between. The CDR3 extends over 15 amino acids. CDR1 and CDR2 (germline): MNHEY, SVGAGI. CDR3 DNA sequence: TGTGCCAGCAGGACAGGAACCGATAGATCCTACGAGCAGTACTTC. This codes for CASRTGTDRSYEQYF.

Here the CDR3 reads CASWRNTGELFF. CDR3 in DNA: TGTGCCAGCTGGCGAAACACCGGGGAGCTGTTTTTT. This rearrangement joins TRBV27 to TRBJ2-2; D is undetermined. CDR3 length: 12 amino acids. V dropped 8 bases and J dropped 2 bases, with 6 bases sitting between them. The germline CDR1 and CDR2 sequences are MNHEY and SMNVEV (reference sequence).

This chain links TRBV19 with TRBJ2-2; the match to TRBD1 covers 8 bases. Looked up from germline, CDR1 is LNHDA and CDR2 is SQIVND (reference sequence). This CDR3 is built from 14 residues. After removal of 2 bases from V and 7 bases from J, the junction contained 3 bases not matched to a gene. The CDR3 protein is CASSIQGASGELFF. The CDR3 bases are TGTGCCAGTAGTATACAGGGGGCGAGCGGGGAGCTGTTTTTT.